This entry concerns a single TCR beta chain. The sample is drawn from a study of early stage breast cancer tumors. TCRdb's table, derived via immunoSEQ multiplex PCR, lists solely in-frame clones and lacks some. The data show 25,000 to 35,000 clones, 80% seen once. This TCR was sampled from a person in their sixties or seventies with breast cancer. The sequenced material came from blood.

For the CDR3, the DNA is TGTGCCAGCAGCCCCGGGACTAGCGGGAGTGTCTACGAGCAGTACTTC. It specifies CASSPGTSGSVYEQYF. The rearrangement uses TRBV5-4 and TRBJ2-7; 14 nucleotides match TRBD2. The CDR3 extends over 16 amino acids. Per germline, CDR1 SGHNT and CDR2 YYREEE (reference sequence). Trimming cost V 4 bases and J 3 bases; bases outside gene matches: 6.